The present TCR beta chain was sequenced within a study of blood T cell repertoires in COVID-19 (dated by TCRdb to about 2020). In the study overall: Collaborator samples came from the United States, Italy and Spain and covered acute and convalescent phases of COVID-19. The material from the prospective study consisted of cDNA or gDNA derived from T cells, B-cell-depleted T cells, or PBMCs. Deeply sampled blood TCRbeta repertoires from subjects exposed to, actively infected with, or recovered from COVID-19 were included in the dataset. A freely available public database, intended as a resource for researchers studying the immune response to SARS-CoV-2, is where the repertoires were released. The samples were drawn from the first 160 participants of the ongoing ImmuneRACE study and from 1,200 or so subjects provided by 6 global collaborators. A de-identified subject ID, COVID-19 status, age in years and sex were almost always included in the sample metadata. Where available, HLA class I and class II types were taken from metadata supplied by the sample provider and were not determined by assay-based typing. Summary of the overall study and its limitations: How much clinical and demographic metadata was included differed by source and by participant, and the metadata was provided uncurated.

Collaborating institutions collected whole blood in K2EDTA tubes following their own protocols. Collaborator samples were shipped for TCRbeta analysis as frozen whole blood, isolated PBMCs, or DNA extracted from either sample type. CDR1 is given as GTSNPN and CDR2 as SVGIG, both from the germline V gene (reference sequence). The junction shows trimming of 3 bases on V and 7 bases on J, plus 9 bases between the germline ends. The CDR3 sequence holds 11 residues, the cysteine and phenylalanine included. CDR3 DNA only is kept here, 33 bases in frame from base 1. TCRbeta CDR3 regions were amplified from genomic DNA by means of the immunoSEQ Assay, a bias-controlled multiplex PCR. The authors' analysis ran thus. The number of nucleated cells in each sample was estimated from the amplification of reference gene primers within the assay. Sequence reads were collapsed and filtered to measure the absolute abundance of every unique TCRbeta CDR3 rearrangement. For each sample, productive Simpson clonality was calculated as the square root of Simpson's diversity index over productive rearrangements. TCRdb carries this immuneACCESS record with in-frame sequences only. Its versions omit some clonotypes, under half of them owing to an unresolved V gene in the studies checked, with the rest unexplained. V and J calls plus clone size are reproduced from that table; the DNA served to infer D and trimming. For this sample the table gives about 130,000 clones, of which roughly 72% were detected only once. The ten largest clones take up more than 5.5% of the sample.

Remarks on this clone: Its antigen has not been determined. No quality values exist for individual bases; no much larger clone is one base distant.

The sequence is built from TRBV30 and TRBJ1-1; the D gene remains uncertain. The receptor was isolated from a man in his 60s with acute or convalescent COVID-19. Sample: peripheral blood. The CDR3 region has the sequence CAWRTGVEAFF. The bases are TGTGCCTGGAGGACCGGGGTTGAAGCTTTCTTT.